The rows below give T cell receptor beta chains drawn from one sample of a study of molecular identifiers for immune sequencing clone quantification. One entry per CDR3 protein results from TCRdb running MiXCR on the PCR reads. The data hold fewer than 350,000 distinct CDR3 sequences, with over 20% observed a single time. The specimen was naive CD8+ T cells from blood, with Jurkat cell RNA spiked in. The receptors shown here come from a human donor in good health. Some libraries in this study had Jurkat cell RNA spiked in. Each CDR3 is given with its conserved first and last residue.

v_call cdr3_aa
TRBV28 CARSSLLAGASYEPYF
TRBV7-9 CASSLQRENTGELFF
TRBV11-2 CASSSPPGEQYF
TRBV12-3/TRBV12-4 CASSLASYINQPQHF
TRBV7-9 CASSSDGQVNTEAFF
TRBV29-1 CSGWGSLETQYF
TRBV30 CAWSVLGSGNQPQHF
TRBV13 CASSRRVPEAFF
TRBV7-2 CAGLGTATRDTQYF
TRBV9 CASSVESSPTDTQYF